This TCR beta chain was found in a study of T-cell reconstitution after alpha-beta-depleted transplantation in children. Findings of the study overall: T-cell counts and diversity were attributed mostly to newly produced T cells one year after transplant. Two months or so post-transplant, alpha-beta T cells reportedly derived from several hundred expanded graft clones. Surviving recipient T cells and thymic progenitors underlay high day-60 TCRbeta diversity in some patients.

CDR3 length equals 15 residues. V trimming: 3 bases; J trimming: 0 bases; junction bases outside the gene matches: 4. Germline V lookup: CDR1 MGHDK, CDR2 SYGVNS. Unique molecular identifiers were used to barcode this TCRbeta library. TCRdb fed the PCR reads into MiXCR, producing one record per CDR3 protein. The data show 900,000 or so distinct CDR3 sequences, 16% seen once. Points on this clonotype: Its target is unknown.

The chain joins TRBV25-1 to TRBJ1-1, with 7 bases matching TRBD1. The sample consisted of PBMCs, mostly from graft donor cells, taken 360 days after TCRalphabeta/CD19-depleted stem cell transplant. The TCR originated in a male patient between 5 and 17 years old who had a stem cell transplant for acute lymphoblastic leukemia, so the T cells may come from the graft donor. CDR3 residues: CASSDDRVLNTEAFF. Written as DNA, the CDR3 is TGTGCCAGCAGTGACGACAGGGTGTTGAACACTGAAGCTTTCTTT.